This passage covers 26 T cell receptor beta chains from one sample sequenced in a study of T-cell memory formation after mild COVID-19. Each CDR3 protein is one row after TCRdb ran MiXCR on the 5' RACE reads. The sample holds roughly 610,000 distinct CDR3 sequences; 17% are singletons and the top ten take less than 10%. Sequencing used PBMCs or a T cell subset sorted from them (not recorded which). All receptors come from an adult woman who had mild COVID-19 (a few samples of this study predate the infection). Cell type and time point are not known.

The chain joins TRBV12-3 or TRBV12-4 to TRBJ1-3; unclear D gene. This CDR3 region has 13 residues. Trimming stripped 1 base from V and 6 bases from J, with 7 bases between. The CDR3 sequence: CASSLGALNTIYF. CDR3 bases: TGTGCCAGCAGTTTAGGGGCCCTAAACACCATATATTTT.

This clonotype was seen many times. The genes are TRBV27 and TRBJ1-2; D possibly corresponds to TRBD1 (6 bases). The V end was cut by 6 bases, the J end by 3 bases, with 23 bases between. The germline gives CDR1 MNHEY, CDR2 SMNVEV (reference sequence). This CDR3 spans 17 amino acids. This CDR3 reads CASSTHIRGNLDYGYTF. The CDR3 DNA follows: TGTGCCAGCAGCACACACATTAGGGGGAATCTTGACTATGGCTACACCTTC.

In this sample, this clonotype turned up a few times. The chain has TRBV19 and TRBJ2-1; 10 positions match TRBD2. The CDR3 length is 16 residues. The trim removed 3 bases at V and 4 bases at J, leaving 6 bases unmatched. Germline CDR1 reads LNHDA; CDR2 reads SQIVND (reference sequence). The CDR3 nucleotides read TGTGCCAGTAGTATGGGACTAGCGACCGTATACAATGAGCAGTTCTTC. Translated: CASSMGLATVYNEQFF.

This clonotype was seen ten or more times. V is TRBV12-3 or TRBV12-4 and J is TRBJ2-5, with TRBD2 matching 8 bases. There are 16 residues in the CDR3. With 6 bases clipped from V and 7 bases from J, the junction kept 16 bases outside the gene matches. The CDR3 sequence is CASRQLAVGVRGTQYF. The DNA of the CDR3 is TGTGCCAGCAGACAACTAGCGGTCGGAGTTCGAGGGACCCAGTACTTC.

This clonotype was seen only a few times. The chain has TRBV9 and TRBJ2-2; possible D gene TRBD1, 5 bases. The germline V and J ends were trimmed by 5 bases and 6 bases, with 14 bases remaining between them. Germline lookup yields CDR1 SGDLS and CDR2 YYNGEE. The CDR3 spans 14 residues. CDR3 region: CASRALQGSGELFF. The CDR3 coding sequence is TGTGCCAGCAGAGCTCTCCAGGGCTCCGGGGAGCTGTTTTTT.

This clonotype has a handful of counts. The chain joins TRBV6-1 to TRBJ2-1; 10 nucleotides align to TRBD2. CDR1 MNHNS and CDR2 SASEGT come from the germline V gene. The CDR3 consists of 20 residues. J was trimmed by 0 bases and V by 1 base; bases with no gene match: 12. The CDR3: CASSEEGGSGGLRSYNEQFF. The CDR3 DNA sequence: TGTGCCAGCAGTGAAGAGGGGGGTAGCGGGGGGCTTCGCTCCTACAATGAGCAGTTCTTC.

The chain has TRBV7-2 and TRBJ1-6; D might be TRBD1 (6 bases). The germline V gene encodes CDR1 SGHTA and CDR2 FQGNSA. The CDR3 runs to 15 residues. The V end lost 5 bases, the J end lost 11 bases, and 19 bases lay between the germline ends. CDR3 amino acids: CASSPRQVVGAPLHF. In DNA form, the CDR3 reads TGTGCCAGCAGCCCGAGACAGGTTGTCGGAGCACCCCTCCACTTT.

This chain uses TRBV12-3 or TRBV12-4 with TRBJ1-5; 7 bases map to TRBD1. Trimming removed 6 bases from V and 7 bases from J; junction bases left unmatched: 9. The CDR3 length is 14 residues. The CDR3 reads CASRQTGFDQPQHF. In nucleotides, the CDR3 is TGTGCCAGCAGGCAGACAGGGTTCGACCAGCCCCAGCATTTT.

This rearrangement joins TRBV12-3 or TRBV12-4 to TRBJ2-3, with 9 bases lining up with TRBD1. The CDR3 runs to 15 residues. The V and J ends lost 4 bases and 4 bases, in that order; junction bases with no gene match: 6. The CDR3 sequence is CASSSKGQGSDTQYF. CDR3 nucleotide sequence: TGTGCCAGCAGTTCAAAGGGACAGGGATCAGATACGCAGTATTTT.

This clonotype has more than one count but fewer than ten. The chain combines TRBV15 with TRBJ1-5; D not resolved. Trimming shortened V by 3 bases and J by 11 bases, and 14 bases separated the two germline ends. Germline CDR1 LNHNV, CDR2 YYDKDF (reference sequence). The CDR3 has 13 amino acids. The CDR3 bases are TGTGCCACCAGCAGCGGAGGAAAAGAGACCCAGCATTTT. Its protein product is CATSSGGKETQHF.

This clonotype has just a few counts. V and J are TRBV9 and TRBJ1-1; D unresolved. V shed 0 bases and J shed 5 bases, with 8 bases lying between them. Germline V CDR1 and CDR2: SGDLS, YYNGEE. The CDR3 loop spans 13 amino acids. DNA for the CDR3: TGTGCCAGCAGCGTAGCTACGAGGACTGAAGCTTTCTTT. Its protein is CASSVATRTEAFF.

The CDR3 region is CASSSSGKRNTEAFF. The DNA for the CDR3 is TGTGCCAGCAGTTCATCGGGGAAGCGGAACACTGAAGCTTTCTTT. The chain has TRBV27 and TRBJ1-1; D gene unclear. The CDR3 spans 15 residues. The germline CDR1 and CDR2 sequences are MNHEY and SMNVEV (reference sequence). Trimming cost V 4 bases and J 1 base, with 13 bases left between them.

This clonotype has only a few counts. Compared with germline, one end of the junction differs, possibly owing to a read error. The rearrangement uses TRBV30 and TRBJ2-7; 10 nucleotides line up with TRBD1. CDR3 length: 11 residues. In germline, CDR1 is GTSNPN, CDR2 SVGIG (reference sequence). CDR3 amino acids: CAWSVRDRGAF. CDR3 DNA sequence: TGTGCCTGGAGTGTCCGGGACAGGGGAGCTTTC.

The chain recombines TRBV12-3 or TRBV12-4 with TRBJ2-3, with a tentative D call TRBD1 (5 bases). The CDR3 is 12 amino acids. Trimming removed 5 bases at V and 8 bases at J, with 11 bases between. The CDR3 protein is CASSAGQVTQYF. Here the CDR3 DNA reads TGTGCCAGCAGTGCCGGACAAGTTACGCAGTATTTT.

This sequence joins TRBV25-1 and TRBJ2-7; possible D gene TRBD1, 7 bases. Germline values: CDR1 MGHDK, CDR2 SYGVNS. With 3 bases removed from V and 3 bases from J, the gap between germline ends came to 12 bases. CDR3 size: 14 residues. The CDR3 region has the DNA TGTGCCAGCAGTGACAGGGGGACTGGCTACGAGCAGTACTTC. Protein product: CASSDRGTGYEQYF.

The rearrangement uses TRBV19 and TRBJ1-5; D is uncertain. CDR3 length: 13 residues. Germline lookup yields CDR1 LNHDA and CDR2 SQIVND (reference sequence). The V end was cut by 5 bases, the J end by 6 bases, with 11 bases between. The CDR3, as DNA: TGTGCCAGTAGTTCCGTGGCACGTCAGCCCCAGCATTTT. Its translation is CASSSVARQPQHF.

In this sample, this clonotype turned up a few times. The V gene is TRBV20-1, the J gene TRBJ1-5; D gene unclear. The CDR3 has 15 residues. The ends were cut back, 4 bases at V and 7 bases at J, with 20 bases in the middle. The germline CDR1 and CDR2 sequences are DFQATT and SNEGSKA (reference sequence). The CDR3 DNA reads TGCAGTGCTACCCAAGGAGGCGGGCGCGGACAGCCCCAGCATTTT. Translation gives CSATQGGGRGQPQHF.

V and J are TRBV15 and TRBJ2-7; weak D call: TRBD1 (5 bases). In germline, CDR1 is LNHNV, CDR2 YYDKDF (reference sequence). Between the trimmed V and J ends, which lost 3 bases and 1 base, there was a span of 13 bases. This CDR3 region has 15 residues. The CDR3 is CATSSFTGPSYEQYF. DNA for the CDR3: TGTGCCACCAGCAGTTTTACAGGCCCATCCTACGAGCAGTACTTC.

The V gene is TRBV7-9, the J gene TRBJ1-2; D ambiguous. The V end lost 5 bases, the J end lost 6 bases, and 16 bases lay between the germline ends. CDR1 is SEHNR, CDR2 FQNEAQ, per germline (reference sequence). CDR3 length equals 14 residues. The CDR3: CASSLGWSGNGYTF. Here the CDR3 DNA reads TGTGCCAGCAGCCTAGGGTGGTCTGGGAATGGCTACACCTTC. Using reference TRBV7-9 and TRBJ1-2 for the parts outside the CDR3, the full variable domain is DTGVSQNPRHKITKRGQNVTFRCDPISEHNRLYWYRQTLGQGPEFLTYFQNEAQLEKSRLLSDRFSAERPKGSFSTLEIQRTEQGDSAMYLCASSLGWSGNGYTFGSGTRLTVV.

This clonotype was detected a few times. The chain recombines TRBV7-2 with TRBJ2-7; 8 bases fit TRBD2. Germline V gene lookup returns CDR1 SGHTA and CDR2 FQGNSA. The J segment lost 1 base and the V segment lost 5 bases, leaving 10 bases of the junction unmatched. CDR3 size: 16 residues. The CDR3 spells CASSPGGVAGSYEQYF. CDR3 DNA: TGTGCCAGCAGCCCCGGAGGAGTAGCGGGGTCCTACGAGCAGTACTTC.

The CDR3 reads CASSFGGTKETQYF. The CDR3 nucleotides read TGTGCCAGCAGCTTCGGAGGGACTAAAGAGACCCAGTACTTC. The genes are TRBV7-9 and TRBJ2-5, with 7 nucleotides matching TRBD2. Germline V gene sequence: CDR1 SEHNR, CDR2 FQNEAQ (reference sequence). This CDR3 region has 14 residues. The junction had 4 bases not matched to a gene; V was cut back by 3 bases and J by 3 bases.

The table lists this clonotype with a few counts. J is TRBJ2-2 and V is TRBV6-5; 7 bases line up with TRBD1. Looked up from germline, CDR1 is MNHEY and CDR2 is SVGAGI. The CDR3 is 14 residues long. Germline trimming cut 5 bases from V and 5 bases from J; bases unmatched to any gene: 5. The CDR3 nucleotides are TGTGCCAGCAGTCGGACAGGATCTACCGGGGAGCTGTTTTTT. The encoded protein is CASSRTGSTGELFF.

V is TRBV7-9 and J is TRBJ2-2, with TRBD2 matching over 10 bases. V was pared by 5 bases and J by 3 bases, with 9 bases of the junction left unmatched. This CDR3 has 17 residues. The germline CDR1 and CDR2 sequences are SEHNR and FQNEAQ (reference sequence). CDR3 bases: TGTGCCAGCAGCCGAGCCGCTAGCGGGGGACACACCGGGGAGCTGTTTTTT. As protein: CASSRAASGGHTGELFF.

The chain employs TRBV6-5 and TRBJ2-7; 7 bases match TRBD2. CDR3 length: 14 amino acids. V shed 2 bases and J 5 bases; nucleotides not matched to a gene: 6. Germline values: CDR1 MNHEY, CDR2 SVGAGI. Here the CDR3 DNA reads TGTGCCAGCAGTTACGGGGGGGTGAGTAACGAGCAGTACTTC. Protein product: CASSYGGVSNEQYF.

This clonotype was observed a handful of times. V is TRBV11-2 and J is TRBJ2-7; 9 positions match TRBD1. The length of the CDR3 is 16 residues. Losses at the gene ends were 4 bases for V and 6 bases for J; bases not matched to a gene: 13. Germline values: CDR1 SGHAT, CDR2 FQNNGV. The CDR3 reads CASSSYRDRASREQYF. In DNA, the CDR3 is TGTGCCAGCAGCTCGTACCGGGACAGGGCTTCTCGCGAGCAGTACTTC.

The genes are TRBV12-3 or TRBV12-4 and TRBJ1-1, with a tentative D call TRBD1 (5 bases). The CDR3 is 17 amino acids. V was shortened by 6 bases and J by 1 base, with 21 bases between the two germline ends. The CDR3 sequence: CASSPPRWPTENTEAFF. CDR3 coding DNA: TGTGCCAGCAGCCCTCCGCGTTGGCCGACAGAGAACACTGAAGCTTTCTTT.